This T cell receptor (beta chain) was sequenced in a study of OX40 agonist ivuxolimab in advanced cancers. A note on the overall study: Ivuxolimab was a fully human IgG2 agonistic monoclonal antibody targeting the costimulatory receptor OX40 (CD134). The monotherapy dose-escalation portion (N of about 57 patients) of the phase I ivuxolimab trial is reported in the paper. Of the 50 or so patients in dose escalation, around 19 had hepatocellular carcinoma, around 15 had melanoma, 9 had renal cell carcinoma and 9 had head and neck cancer. Prior anti-PD-1, anti-PD-L1 or anti-CTLA-4 therapy was permitted, and checkpoint inhibitors had been received by around 40% of dose-escalation patients. In the dose-escalation cohort, 82.7% of patients were male, and the mean age was around 65 years with a range of about 20 to 90. Peripheral TCRbeta sequencing was intended to test whether TCR sequence diversity was altered and clonal T-cell expansion was caused by ivuxolimab. Partial responses were achieved by three dose-escalation patients, of whom one had hepatocellular carcinoma and two had cutaneous melanoma. Intravenous ivuxolimab was administered to patients every 2 weeks at six dose levels: 0.01, 0.1, 0.3, 1.5, 3 and 10 mg/kg.

Genomic DNA was isolated from the sorted cells so that the TCRbeta CDR3 region could be sequenced. The immunoSEQ Assay was used for sequencing of TCRbeta CDR3 regions. Here the immuneACCESS table is served through TCRdb, limited to in-frame sequences with V and J called. Missing clones are a known gap in these copies; in checked studies unresolved V genes cover under half, and the rest lacks a known reason. The sample table records fewer than 80,000 clones; about 89% of these occur just once. Approximately 4% of the sample belongs to the ten largest clones. The CDR3 spans 16 residues, from the cysteine through the phenylalanine. Only the CDR3 DNA stays, 48 bases, in frame from base 1. CDR1 and CDR2 were assigned from the germline V gene (reference sequence) as SEHNR and FQNEAQ. V has 1 base trimmed and J has 4 bases trimmed; junction bases matching no gene number 3. To note about this clone: Its antigen is currently not known. It has no much larger one-base neighbor in the sample; base qualities were not kept.

The trial excluded patients who had a history of autoimmune disease or who were on systemic immunosuppression. Peripheral blood for TCR sequencing was collected from all dose cohorts at baseline, on cycle 4 day 1, and on cycle 7 day 1. The samples were drawn from a first-in-human, open-label, multicenter phase I dose-escalation trial of ivuxolimab. Adults with locally advanced or metastatic head and neck squamous cell, hepatocellular, melanoma or renal cell carcinoma were enrolled in the trial. Before TCR sequencing, CD4+ T cells and CD8+ T cells were sorted from peripheral blood as separate populations. Study-wide findings and limitations: Partial responders in the 0.1-3.0 mg/kg groups had among the lowest normalized peripheral clonal expansion, especially among CD8+ T cells. Which antigens the clonally expanded peripheral T cells were specific for was not determined. Low levels of normalized T-cell clonal expansion were also seen in some patients who did not respond. Clonal expansion of both CD4+ and CD8+ blood T cells was observed from baseline to week 6 at doses 0.1 to 3.0 mg/kg. After ivuxolimab, more expanded clones were found on average in CD8+ T cells than in CD4+ T cells.

The receptor chain draws on TRBV7-9 and TRBJ1-5, with 11 junctional bases fitting TRBD1. The sample in question was CD4+ or CD8+ T cells sorted from blood, obtained in a trial of the OX40 agonist ivuxolimab. The TCR was taken from an adult with an advanced solid tumor such as melanoma, head and neck, liver or kidney cancer. The nucleotides read TGTGCCAGCAGCTTAGGGACAGGGGGCCTAAATCAGCCCCAGCATTTT. It encodes CASSLGTGGLNQPQHF. The CDR3 plus the reference TRBV7-9 and TRBJ1-5 genes for the other parts give the full variable domain: DTGVSQNPRHKITKRGQNVTFRCDPISEHNRLYWYRQTLGQGPEFLTYFQNEAQLEKSRLLSDRFSAERPKGSFSTLEIQRTEQGDSAMYLCASSLGTGGLNQPQHFGDGTRLSIL.